This T cell receptor beta chain was obtained from a study of response to subunit inactivated influenza vaccine. The study's findings and limits: After each seasonal influenza vaccination, few new T cells are recruited, the authors suggested.

Concerning this clonotype itself: Its antigen remains unknown.

MiXCR, applied by TCRdb to the RT-PCR reads, yields one record per CDR3 protein. The sample has around 520,000 distinct CDR3 sequences; 12% are singletons. Germline V gene lookup returns CDR1 DFQATT and CDR2 SNEGSKA (reference sequence). The V segment lost 7 bases and the J segment 4 bases; nucleotides outside the gene matches: 2. CDR3 length: 12 residues. Sequenced material: PBMCs from blood, taken on the day of vaccination. The chain recombines TRBV20-1 with TRBJ2-3, with 10 positions matching TRBD2. The sequence was collected from a man aged 45-65 years who received an inactivated influenza vaccine. The DNA of the CDR3 is TGCAGTGTAGCGGGGGGCCCAGATACGCAGTATTTT. Encoded protein: CSVAGGPDTQYF.